A single sample is the source of the 2 T cell receptor beta chains below, sequenced in a study of technical replicates of blood from several donors. Sequencing used immunoSEQ multiplex PCR; TCRdb keeps in-frame clones, though not all of them. Altogether 99,000 or so clones are present, nearly 97% being singletons, with the ten largest covering 0.21%. Material: T cells isolated from PBMCs. These receptors all stem from a human donor in good health.

The chain uses TRBV9 and TRBJ2-7, with 9 bases that match TRBD2. Germline-derived CDR1 and CDR2 are SGDLS and YYNGEE. V shed 3 bases and J 0 bases; nucleotides not matched to a gene: 7. This CDR3 contains 16 residues. The CDR3 spells CASSADLAGNSYEQYF. As DNA, the CDR3 is TGTGCCAGCAGCGCCGACCTAGCGGGGAACTCCTACGAGCAGTACTTC.

The chain is built from TRBV9 and TRBJ2-3; D is possibly TRBD1 (6 bases). Looked up from germline, CDR1 is SGDLS and CDR2 is YYNGEE. This CDR3 is 18 amino acids long. V was pared by 1 base and J by 4 bases, with 22 bases between. The CDR3 protein is CASSVRGSWPSEADTQYF. The CDR3 bases are TGTGCCAGCAGCGTAAGGGGGTCTTGGCCTTCGGAGGCAGATACGCAGTATTTT.